The rows below give T cell receptor beta chains drawn from one sample of a study of T cells in Graves' hyperthyroidism and ophthalmopathy. Via MiXCR, TCRdb re-called the multiplex PCR reads, giving one row per CDR3 protein. The sample has around 700,000 distinct CDR3 sequences; around 20% are singletons. Source material: blood. The receptors were sampled from a woman between 45 and 65 years old with Graves' hyperthyroidism that later progressed to Graves' ophthalmopathy. Each CDR3 is given with its conserved first and last residue. Fields, in order: V gene, J gene, clone size, D gene, CDR3 protein, CDR3 DNA. D genes are given only for firm matches. Some rows have no size entry. The others give once, few or many, or a class for an expanded clone.

TRBV20-1	TRBJ2-1	-	-	CSASPPGTYYNEQFF	TGCAGTGCTAGCCCGCCCGGGACGTACTACAATGAGCAGTTCTTC
TRBV2	TRBJ2-3	-	-	CASSEMMGAGADTQYF	TGTGCCAGCAGTGAAATGATGGGGGCCGGGGCAGATACGCAGTATTTT
TRBV5-6	TRBJ2-1	-	TRBD2	CASSLRGRGGNNEQFF	TGTGCCAGCAGCTTGAGGGGGCGGGGGGGAAACAATGAGCAGTTCTTC
TRBV7-4	TRBJ2-2	-	TRBD2	CASSLRGASGSGELFF	TGTGCCAGCAGCCTTCGAGGAGCTAGCGGATCCGGGGAGCTGTTTTTT
TRBV9	TRBJ2-5	few	-	CASSVRPDQETQYF	TGTGCCAGCAGCGTGAGGCCGGACCAAGAGACCCAGTACTTC
TRBV4-1	TRBJ2-7	few	-	CASSQTGTRHEQYF	TGCGCCAGCAGCCAGACGGGAACGCGTCACGAGCAGTACTTC
TRBV19	TRBJ2-1	-	TRBD2	CASQRGAGNEQFF	TGTGCCAGCCAGCGGGGGGCCGGCAATGAGCAGTTCTTC
TRBV4-1	TRBJ1-4	-	-	CASSQQVTSPEKLFF	TGCGCCAGCAGCCAACAGGTAACCTCTCCGGAAAAACTGTTTTTT
TRBV6-1	TRBJ2-3	-	TRBD2	CASSEPGLGCLDTQYF	TGTGCCAGCAGTGAACCGGGACTAGGGTGTTTAGATACGCAGTATTTT
TRBV19	TRBJ1-2	once	TRBD1	CASSIRTGMYGYTF	TGTGCCAGTAGTATAAGGACAGGGATGTATGGCTACACCTTC
TRBV28	TRBJ2-7	many	TRBD1	CASSPRTGFLHEQYF	TGTGCCAGCAGTCCCAGGACAGGGTTTCTCCACGAGCAGTACTTC
TRBV27	TRBJ2-1	-	TRBD1	CASTQRTGDSYNEQFF	TGTGCCAGCACCCAAAGGACAGGAGATTCCTACAATGAGCAGTTCTTC
TRBV6-1	TRBJ2-1	-	-	CASSSPQGPAQEQFF	TGTGCCAGCAGTTCGCCGCAGGGTCCCGCGCAGGAGCAGTTCTTC
TRBV4-1	TRBJ2-3	few	TRBD1	CASSHLTGDGTDTQYF	TGCGCCAGCAGCCACCTGACAGGGGATGGCACAGATACGCAGTATTTT
TRBV6-2/TRBV6-3	TRBJ2-2	once	-	CASTPLLGGTGELFF	TGTGCCAGCACCCCCCTTTTAGGGGGGACCGGGGAGCTGTTTTTT
TRBV7-2	TRBJ2-1	many	-	CASSYTHNEQFF	TGTGCCAGCAGCTACACCCACAATGAGCAGTTCTTC
TRBV10-3	TRBJ2-3	-	-	CAIAGTDTQYF	TGTGCCATCGCAGGCACAGATACGCAGTATTTT
TRBV3-1	TRBJ2-2	-	-	CASTDSRGHTGELVF	TGTGCCAGCACCGATTCCAGAGGGCACACCGGGGAGCTGGTTTTT
TRBV20-1	TRBJ2-5	many	-	CSARLGETQYF	TGCAGTGCTAGGCTGGGGGAGACCCAGTACTTC
TRBV5-1	TRBJ1-2	many	-	CASSLGSNYGYTF	TGTGCCAGCAGCCTAGGATCAAACTATGGCTACACCTTC
TRBV10-3	TRBJ1-1	few	-	CAVAGQPNTEAFF	TGTGCCGTCGCCGGACAACCCAACACTGAAGCTTTCTTT
TRBV6-1	TRBJ1-5	-	-	CASSESAGWVNQPQHF	TGTGCCAGCAGTGAAAGCGCAGGGTGGGTCAATCAGCCCCAGCATTTT
TRBV7-8	TRBJ2-1	few	TRBD2	CASSPSGGSFNEQFF	TGTGCCAGCAGCCCGAGCGGGGGGTCCTTCAATGAGCAGTTCTTC
TRBV12-5	TRBJ1-1	few	-	CTSGLRGWERTEAFF	TGTACTAGTGGTTTGCGGGGTTGGGAGCGGACTGAAGCTTTCTTT
TRBV12-3/TRBV12-4	TRBJ2-1	few	-	CASSFGEVRFF	TGTGCCAGCAGTTTCGGGGAGGTCCGGTTCTTC
TRBV7-8	TRBJ2-5	many	-	CASSLGRRRETQYF	TGTGCCAGCAGCTTAGGACGAAGACGGGAGACCCAGTACTTC
TRBV2	TRBJ2-1	-	-	CASSDSVVNEQFF	TGTGCCAGCAGTGATTCAGTGGTCAATGAGCAGTTCTTC
TRBV18	TRBJ2-7	-	TRBD1	CASSVRQGSSYEQYF	TGTGCCAGCTCGGTTCGACAGGGGAGCTCCTACGAGCAGTACTTC
TRBV27	TRBJ1-6	few	TRBD1	CASSRQGASSPLHF	TGTGCCAGCAGTCGCCAGGGGGCTAGTTCACCCCTCCACTTT
TRBV20-1	TRBJ2-5	many	-	CSANREGETQYF	TGCAGTGCTAACAGGGAGGGAGAGACCCAGTACTTC
TRBV2	TRBJ2-1	many	TRBD1	CASRRQGSRNEQFF	TGTGCCAGCAGACGACAGGGCTCCCGAAATGAGCAGTTCTTC
TRBV12-3/TRBV12-4	TRBJ2-2	few	-	CASSWSGELFF	TGTGCCAGCAGCTGGTCCGGGGAGCTGTTTTTT
TRBV29-1	TRBJ2-1	-	TRBD2	CSVEGHMASGGASSYNEQFF	TGCAGCGTTGAAGGGCATATGGCTAGCGGGGGGGCAAGCTCCTACAATGAGCAGTTCTTC
TRBV20-1	TRBJ1-1	-	TRBD1	CSASTGVTEAFF	TGCAGTGCTTCGACAGGGGTGACTGAAGCTTTCTTT
TRBV5-1	TRBJ1-5	many	-	CASSLGANQPQHF	TGTGCCAGCAGCTTAGGTGCGAATCAGCCCCAGCATTTT
TRBV12-3/TRBV12-4	TRBJ2-1	many	-	CASSLAGRLSEQFF	TGTGCCAGCAGTTTAGCGGGCAGATTATCTGAGCAGTTCTTC
TRBV9	TRBJ1-3	many	-	CASSVEGRSGNTIYF	TGTGCCAGCAGCGTAGAGGGACGGTCTGGAAACACCATATATTTT
TRBV3-1	TRBJ2-5	-	TRBD2	CASSQDTIAGGETQYF	TGTGCCAGCAGCCAAGACACAATAGCGGGAGGGGAGACCCAGTACTTC
TRBV29-1	TRBJ1-2	-	TRBD1	CSVSRDRGAGGYTF	TGCAGCGTGAGCCGGGACAGGGGCGCAGGTGGCTACACCTTC
TRBV29-1	TRBJ1-1	many	TRBD1	CSVVRDRFNTEAFF	TGCAGCGTTGTCAGGGACAGATTTAACACTGAAGCTTTCTTT
TRBV6-1	TRBJ1-1	many	-	CASSERVARNTEAFF	TGTGCCAGCAGTGAAAGGGTGGCTAGGAACACTGAAGCTTTCTTT
TRBV5-5	TRBJ1-1	many	-	CASSSRVETEAFF	TGTGCCAGCAGCTCGAGGGTTGAAACTGAAGCTTTCTTT
TRBV11-3	TRBJ2-7	many	-	CASSFTTAGPYEQYF	TGTGCCAGCAGCTTTACAACGGCAGGTCCCTACGAGCAGTACTTC
TRBV6-2/TRBV6-3	TRBJ2-3	-	-	CASSYLDSTDTQYF	TGTGCCAGCAGTTACCTGGACAGCACAGATACGCAGTATTTT
TRBV4-1	TRBJ1-5	-	TRBD1	CASSPRDRDYQPQHF	TGCGCCAGCAGCCCTAGGGACAGAGACTATCAGCCCCAGCATTTT
TRBV18	TRBJ2-1	few	TRBD1	CASSPRVPAQGANNEQFF	TGTGCCAGCTCACCTCGGGTACCAGCACAGGGGGCAAACAATGAGCAGTTCTTC
TRBV7-9	TRBJ2-3	many	-	CASSPSTGLSGDTQYF	TGTGCCAGCAGTCCCTCCACGGGGCTCTCAGGAGATACGCAGTATTTT
TRBV3-1	TRBJ2-1	many	TRBD2	CASSQNSGGNNEQFF	TGTGCCAGCAGCCAAAATAGCGGGGGGAACAATGAGCAGTTCTTC
TRBV7-9	TRBJ2-7	few	-	CASSLLTRSYEQYF	TGTGCCAGCAGCCTCTTAACTCGCTCCTACGAGCAGTACTTC
TRBV27	TRBJ2-7	few	-	CASSATGIPYEQYF	TGTGCCAGCAGTGCGACGGGGATCCCCTACGAGCAGTACTTC
TRBV19	TRBJ2-4	once	-	CASSMRVVMDIQYF	TGTGCCAGTAGTATGCGAGTGGTGATGGACATTCAGTACTTC
TRBV12-5	TRBJ2-1	-	-	CASGLDLASEQFF	TGTGCTAGTGGTTTGGACCTAGCTAGCGAGCAGTTCTTC
TRBV3-1	TRBJ2-7	many	TRBD1	CASSQPGQGASSYEQYF	TGTGCCAGCAGCCAACCCGGACAGGGGGCATCGTCCTACGAGCAGTACTTC
TRBV5-6	TRBJ2-3	many	TRBD2	CASSLVTSDTDTQYF	TGTGCCAGCAGCTTGGTTACTAGCGACACAGATACGCAGTATTTT
TRBV5-1	TRBJ2-7	-	TRBD2	CASSLGVGGNSYEQYF	TGCGCCAGCAGCTTGGGTGTCGGGGGGAATTCCTACGAGCAGTACTTC
TRBV29-1	TRBJ2-7	many	-	CSVTGQFSYEQYF	TGCAGCGTTACGGGACAATTCTCCTACGAGCAGTACTTC
TRBV20-1	TRBJ1-5	-	-	CSASAVSNQPQHF	TGCAGTGCTAGTGCAGTGAGCAATCAGCCCCAGCATTTT
TRBV7-9	TRBJ1-2	-	-	CASSLVSSNYGYTF	TGTGCCAGCAGCTTAGTTTCCAGCAACTATGGCTACACCTTC
TRBV27	TRBJ1-1	many	-	CASSFGRYGGTEAFF	TGTGCCAGCAGTTTTGGGCGATACGGGGGCACTGAAGCTTTCTTT